The 23 T cell receptor beta chains below all came from one sample that was sequenced in a study of cytomegalovirus exposure and HLA in healthy donors. PCR amplification relied on 60 Vbeta primers (plus 13 Jbeta primers). Method: immunoSEQ multiplex PCR; TCRdb's copy keeps in-frame clones and lacks some. The profile covers roughly 120,000 clones, with about 76% appearing a single time and over 4% taken by the ten largest. The sample comprised PBMCs. The origin of the receptors is a man aged 30-40 years in good health and CMV-seropositive.

This clone was observed a handful of times. J is TRBJ1-1 and V is TRBV7-9, with TRBD1 as a possible D gene (5 bases). Germline CDR1 and CDR2: SEHNR and FQNEAQ (reference sequence). The CDR3 covers 13 residues. Trimming took off 5 bases at V and 6 bases at J, with 13 bases between the two ends. As DNA, the CDR3 is TGTGCCAGCAGCGCAACGGGGGACGCTGAAGCTTTCTTT. Translated: CASSATGDAEAFF.

The CDR3 spells CASSEAQGAGNYGYTF. In DNA form, the CDR3 reads TGTGCCAGCAGTGAAGCACAGGGGGCGGGGAACTATGGCTACACCTTC. The chain uses TRBV2 and TRBJ1-2; the match to TRBD1 covers 9 bases. This CDR3 has 16 residues. The J segment lost 2 bases and the V segment lost 0 bases, leaving 4 bases of the junction unmatched. CDR1 SNHLY and CDR2 FYNNEI come from the germline V gene. Variable domain in full (rest from reference TRBV2 and TRBJ1-2): EPEVTQTPSHQVTQMGQEVILRCVPISNHLYFYWYRQILGQKVEFLVSFYNNEISEKSEIFDDQFSVERPDGSNFTLKIRSTKLEDSAMYFCASSEAQGAGNYGYTFGSGTRLTVV.

This sequence joins TRBV4-2 and TRBJ2-5; 11 bases map to TRBD2. J was trimmed by 5 bases and V by 0 bases; bases with no gene match: 5. There are 16 residues in the CDR3. Germline CDR1 and CDR2: LGHNA and YNFKEQ. The CDR3 DNA follows: TGTGCCAGCAGCCAAGACCCGACTAGCGGGAAGGAGACCCAGTACTTC. It yields the protein CASSQDPTSGKETQYF.

The chain uses TRBV7-2 and TRBJ1-1; 10 positions match TRBD1. This CDR3 comprises 17 residues. The V and J ends lost 7 bases and 2 bases, in that order; junction bases with no gene match: 13. CDR1 SGHTA and CDR2 FQGNSA come from the germline V gene. In nucleotides, the CDR3 is TGTGCCAGCACCGATTCAAGGACAGGGGGAGTCAACACTGAAGCTTTCTTT. It specifies CASTDSRTGGVNTEAFF.

V usage is TRBV6-5 and J usage is TRBJ1-1; D is ambiguous. The V gene's germline CDR1 is MNHEY and CDR2 SVGAGI. V lost 7 bases and J lost 4, with 16 bases in between. The CDR3 length is 14 residues. CDR3 region: CASTHQEGGTEAFF. CDR3 DNA sequence: TGTGCCAGCACTCACCAGGAGGGCGGCACTGAAGCTTTCTTT.

Of note for this clone: Its ends do not fully match the called genes, so a read error is possible. The rearrangement uses TRBV5-6 and TRBJ1-2, with a weak D call TRBD1 (5 bases). Germline CDR1 SGHDT, CDR2 YYEEEE. This CDR3 has 13 amino acids. This chain's CDR3 is CASSPVGRDGYPF. For the CDR3, the DNA is TGTGCCAGCAGCCCCGTGGGGAGGGACGGCTACCCCTTC. Complete variable domain (other parts from reference TRBV5-6 and TRBJ1-2): DAGVTQSPTHLIKTRGQQVTLRCSPKSGHDTVSWYQQALGQGPQFIFQYYEEEERQRGNFPDRFSGHQFPNYSSELNVNALLLGDSALYLCASSPVGRDGYPFGSGTRLTVV.

This clone was counted once. The V gene is TRBV4-3, the J gene TRBJ2-7; a weak D match, TRBD2 (6 bases). V lost 1 base and J lost 6, with 19 bases in between. The CDR3 is 16 residues long. CDR1 is LGHNA and CDR2 is YSLEER in the germline V gene. The CDR3 nucleotides are TGCGCCAGCAGCCAAGGCAGACGGGGGAATGATGGCGAGCAGTACTTC. Translating it yields CASSQGRRGNDGEQYF.

The chain employs TRBV30 and TRBJ1-5, with D hard to call. The V end lost 1 base, the J end lost 1 base, and 8 bases lay between the germline ends. The germline V gene has CDR1 GTSNPN and CDR2 SVGIG (reference sequence). The CDR3 is made up of 14 amino acids. CDR3 protein: CAWSAGLSNQPQHF. For the CDR3, the DNA is TGTGCCTGGAGTGCCGGACTCAGCAATCAGCCCCAGCATTTT.

This clone occurred a few times. The chain joins TRBV5-8 to TRBJ2-7; 8 bases line up with TRBD2. This CDR3 spans 12 amino acids. The V gene end was trimmed by 2 bases and the J gene end by 6 bases; junction bases not matched to a gene: 1. CDR1 is SGHTS, CDR2 YDEGEE, per germline. CDR3 DNA: TGTGCCAGCAGCTTCGGGAGGGCCGAGCAGTACTTC. Encoded protein: CASSFGRAEQYF.

The J gene is TRBJ2-1, the V gene TRBV7-9, with D tentatively TRBD1 (6 bases). Germline CDR1 reads SEHNR; CDR2 reads FQNEAQ (reference sequence). The length of the CDR3 is 12 residues. V lost 7 bases, J lost 6 bases, and 10 bases lay in between. This CDR3 reads CASNYRVNEQFF. The CDR3 nucleotides are TGTGCCAGCAATTACAGGGTCAATGAGCAGTTCTTC. The whole variable domain, filled in from reference TRBV7-9 and TRBJ2-1, reads DTGVSQNPRHKITKRGQNVTFRCDPISEHNRLYWYRQTLGQGPEFLTYFQNEAQLEKSRLLSDRFSAERPKGSFSTLEIQRTEQGDSAMYLCASNYRVNEQFFGPGTRLTVL.

V is TRBV4-2 and J is TRBJ1-2; TRBD1 aligns across 7 bases. The CDR3 is 16 amino acids. The V gene end was trimmed by 0 bases and the J gene end by 3 bases; junction bases not matched to a gene: 7. Germline V lookup: CDR1 LGHNA, CDR2 YNFKEQ. This CDR3 reads CASSQDISQGDYGYTF. The DNA of the CDR3 is TGTGCCAGCAGCCAAGATATTAGCCAGGGGGACTATGGCTACACCTTC.

The V and J genes are TRBV4-2 and TRBJ1-1; D possibly corresponds to TRBD1 (6 bases). V was cut by 4 bases and J by 6 bases, with 18 bases left in between. The CDR3 totals 15 residues. Germline values: CDR1 LGHNA, CDR2 YNFKEQ. CDR3 residues: CASSPRGGQKSEAFF. The CDR3 DNA reads as TGTGCCAGCAGCCCGAGGGGGGGGCAGAAGTCTGAAGCTTTCTTT.

This clone is a singleton in its sample. The rearrangement joins TRBV18 to TRBJ1-4, with a tentative D call TRBD1 (5 bases). Trimming took off 3 bases at V and 3 bases at J, with 11 bases between the two ends. The CDR3 has 15 amino acids. CDR1 is KGHSH, CDR2 LQKENI, per germline. As DNA, the CDR3 is TGTGCCAGCTCACCCCGGACACTACCTAATGAAAAACTGTTTTTT. This sequence encodes CASSPRTLPNEKLFF.

This clone turned up a few times. J is TRBJ1-2 and V is TRBV4-3; D gene uncertain. Trimming took 4 bases from V and 7 from J, leaving 19 bases between them. The germline gives CDR1 LGHNA, CDR2 YSLEER. CDR3 size: 15 residues. CDR3 nucleotide sequence: TGCGCCAGCAGCCCTAACGGCGGGCAGCGCGGTGGCTACACCTTC. Its translation: CASSPNGGQRGGYTF.

This clone was detected only once. This sequence joins TRBV30 and TRBJ1-2, with D perhaps matching TRBD1 (5 bases). Between the trimmed V and J ends, which lost 1 base and 3 bases, there was a span of 15 bases. Germline CDR1 and CDR2: GTSNPN and SVGIG (reference sequence). The CDR3 is made up of 15 amino acids. The DNA of the CDR3 is TGTGCCTGGAGTGAGGGCGCCCCCAGGGACTATGGCTACACCTTC. This translates into CAWSEGAPRDYGYTF.

The CDR3 reads CASSHPDSNSPLHF. DNA for the CDR3: TGCGCCAGCAGCCATCCTGACTCAAATTCACCCCTCCACTTT. This chain links TRBV4-1 with TRBJ1-6; D not certain. CDR3 length: 14 amino acids. Trimming removed 3 bases at V and 7 bases at J, with 10 bases between. Germline-derived CDR1 and CDR2 are MGHRA and YSYEKL.

This CDR3 is CASSQRGSYGYTF. The CDR3 DNA reads TGTGCCAGCAGCCAACGGGGGAGCTATGGCTACACCTTC. The V call is TRBV14, the J call TRBJ1-2, with D perhaps matching TRBD1 (5 bases). There are 13 residues in the CDR3. V lost 2 bases, J lost 4 bases, and 8 bases lay in between. The V gene's germline CDR1 is SGHDN and CDR2 FVKESK.

The V call is TRBV2, the J call TRBJ1-5, with 8 bases matching TRBD1. V was clipped by 6 bases and J by 5 bases; unmatched bases: 3. CDR3 size: 13 residues. Looked up from germline, CDR1 is SNHLY and CDR2 is FYNNEI. As DNA, the CDR3 is TGTGCCAGCAGGGGACAGGCGCATCAGCCCCAGCATTTT. Translating gives CASRGQAHQPQHF.

DNA for the CDR3: TGTGCCAGCATAATGCGGCAGACCCAGTACTTC. This translates into CASIMRQTQYF. The chain uses TRBV21-1 and TRBJ2-5; TRBD2 is taken as the D call from the table, unchecked against the DNA. TRBV21-1 is labeled a pseudogene. CDR3 length: 11 amino acids.

The chain combines TRBV7-3 with TRBJ2-5; a weak D match, TRBD1 (5 bases). Germline CDR1 SGHTA, CDR2 FQGTGA. The CDR3 is 15 amino acids. V was pared by 6 bases and J by 2 bases, with 16 bases between. The CDR3 loop reads CASSKDGGAQETQYF. The CDR3 DNA follows: TGTGCCAGCAGTAAGGACGGTGGGGCTCAAGAGACCCAGTACTTC. Based on the CDR3 plus reference TRBV7-3 and TRBJ2-5, the full variable domain is GAGVSQTPSNKVTEKGKYVELRCDPISGHTALYWYRQSLGQGPEFLIYFQGTGAADDSGLPNDRFFAVRPEGSVSTLKIQRTERGDSAVYLCASSKDGGAQETQYFGPGTRLLVL.

This clone was found once. V and J are TRBV30 and TRBJ2-7, with 8 positions matching TRBD1. Germline V lookup: CDR1 GTSNPN, CDR2 SVGIG (reference sequence). V lost 0 bases and J lost 0; bases outside the gene matches: 4. This CDR3 has 15 residues. For the CDR3, the DNA is TGTGCCTGGAGTGTAGGACAGGGCCCCTCCTACGAGCAGTACTTC. This gives the protein CAWSVGQGPSYEQYF.

The gene calls are TRBV4-2 and TRBJ2-1; 8 bases match TRBD2. The CDR3 totals 20 residues. The ends lost 0 bases at V and 0 bases at J; junction bases unmatched: 13. Germline CDR1 LGHNA, CDR2 YNFKEQ. The CDR3 DNA is TGTGCCAGCAGCCAAGATCAACCCACTGGCGGGGGGAGCTCCTACAATGAGCAGTTCTTC. Translated, it gives CASSQDQPTGGGSSYNEQFF.

The chain links TRBV18 to TRBJ1-2; 9 bases line up with TRBD1. The CDR3 runs to 19 residues. Germline trimming cut 3 bases from V and 0 bases from J; bases unmatched to any gene: 14. Germline CDR1 reads KGHSH; CDR2 reads LQKENI. CDR3 DNA sequence: TGTGCCAGCTCACCGTATACCGGGACAGGGTTTATGGCTAACTATGGCTACACCTTC. Amino acid sequence: CASSPYTGTGFMANYGYTF.